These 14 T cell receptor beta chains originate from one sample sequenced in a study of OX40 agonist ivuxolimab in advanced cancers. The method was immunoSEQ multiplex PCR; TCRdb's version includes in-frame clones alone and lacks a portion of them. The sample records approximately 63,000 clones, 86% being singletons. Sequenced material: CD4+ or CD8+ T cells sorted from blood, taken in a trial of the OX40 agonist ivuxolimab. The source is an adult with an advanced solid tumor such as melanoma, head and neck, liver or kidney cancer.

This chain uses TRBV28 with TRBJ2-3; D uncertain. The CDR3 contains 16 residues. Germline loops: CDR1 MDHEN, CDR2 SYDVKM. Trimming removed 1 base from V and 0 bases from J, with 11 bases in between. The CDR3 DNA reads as TGTGCCAGCAGTTTATTTAGGCGGAGCAGCACAGATACGCAGTATTTT. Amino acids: CASSLFRRSSTDTQYF.

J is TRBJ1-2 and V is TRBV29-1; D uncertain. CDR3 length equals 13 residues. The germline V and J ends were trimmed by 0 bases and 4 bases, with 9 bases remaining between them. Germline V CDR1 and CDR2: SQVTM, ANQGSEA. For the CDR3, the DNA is TGCAGCGTTGAAGATCCAGCGCTCTATGGCTACACCTTC. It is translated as CSVEDPALYGYTF. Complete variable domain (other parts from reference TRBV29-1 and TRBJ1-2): SAVISQKPSRDICQRGTSLTIQCQVDSQVTMMFWYRQQPGQSLTLIATANQGSEATYESGFVIDKFPISRPNLTFSTLTVSNMSPEDSSIYLCSVEDPALYGYTFGSGTRLTVV.

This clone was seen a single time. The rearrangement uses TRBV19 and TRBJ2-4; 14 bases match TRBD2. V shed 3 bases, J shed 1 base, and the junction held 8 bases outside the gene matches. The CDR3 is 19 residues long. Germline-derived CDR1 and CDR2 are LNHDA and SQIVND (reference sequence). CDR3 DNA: TGTGCCAGTAGTATGGGACTAGCGGGAGCCCATCAGGCCAAAAACATTCAGTACTTC. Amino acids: CASSMGLAGAHQAKNIQYF.

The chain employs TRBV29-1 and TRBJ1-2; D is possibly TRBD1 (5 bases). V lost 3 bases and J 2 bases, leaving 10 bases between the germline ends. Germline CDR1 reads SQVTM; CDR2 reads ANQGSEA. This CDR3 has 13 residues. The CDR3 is CSVESTGNYGYTF. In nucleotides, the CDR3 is TGCAGCGTTGAGTCTACAGGAAACTATGGCTACACCTTC.

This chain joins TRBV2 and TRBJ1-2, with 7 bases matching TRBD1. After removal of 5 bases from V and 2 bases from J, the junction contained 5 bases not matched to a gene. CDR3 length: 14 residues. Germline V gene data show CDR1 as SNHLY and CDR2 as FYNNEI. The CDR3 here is CASSTGVSNYGYTF. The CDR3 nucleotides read TGTGCCAGCAGTACAGGGGTGTCGAACTATGGCTACACCTTC.

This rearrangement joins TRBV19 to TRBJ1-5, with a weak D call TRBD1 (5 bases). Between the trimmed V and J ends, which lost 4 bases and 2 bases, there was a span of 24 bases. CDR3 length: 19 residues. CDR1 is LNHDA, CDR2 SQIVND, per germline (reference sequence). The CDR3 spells CASSKTESFIGVGNQPQHF. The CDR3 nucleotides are TGTGCCAGTAGTAAGACAGAGAGCTTTATAGGGGTAGGCAATCAGCCCCAGCATTTT.

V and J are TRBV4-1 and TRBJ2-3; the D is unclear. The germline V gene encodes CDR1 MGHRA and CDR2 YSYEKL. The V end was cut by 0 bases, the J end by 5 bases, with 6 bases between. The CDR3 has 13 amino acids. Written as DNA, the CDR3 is TGCGCCAGCAGCCAAGATTTGGGAGATACGCAGTATTTT. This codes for CASSQDLGDTQYF.

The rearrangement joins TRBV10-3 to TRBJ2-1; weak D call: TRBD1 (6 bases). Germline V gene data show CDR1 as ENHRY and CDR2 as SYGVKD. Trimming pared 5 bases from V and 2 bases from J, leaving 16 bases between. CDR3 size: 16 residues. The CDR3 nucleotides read TGTGCCATCAGTACCTTCCAGGGGCAAACCTACAATGAGCAGTTCTTC. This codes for CAISTFQGQTYNEQFF.

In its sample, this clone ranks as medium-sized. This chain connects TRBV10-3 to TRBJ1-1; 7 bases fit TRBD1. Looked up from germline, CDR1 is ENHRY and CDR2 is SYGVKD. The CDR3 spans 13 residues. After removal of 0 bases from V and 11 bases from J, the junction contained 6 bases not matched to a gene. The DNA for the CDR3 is TGTGCCATCAGTGAGTCGGTCCCGGGACAGGCTTTCTTT. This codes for CAISESVPGQAFF.

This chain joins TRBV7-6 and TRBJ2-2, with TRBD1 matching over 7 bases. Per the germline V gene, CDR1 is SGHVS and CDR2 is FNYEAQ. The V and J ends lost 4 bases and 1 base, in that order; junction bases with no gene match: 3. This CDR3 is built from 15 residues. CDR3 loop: CASSSRQGNTGELFF. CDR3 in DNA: TGTGCCAGCAGCTCCCGACAGGGGAACACCGGGGAGCTGTTTTTT.

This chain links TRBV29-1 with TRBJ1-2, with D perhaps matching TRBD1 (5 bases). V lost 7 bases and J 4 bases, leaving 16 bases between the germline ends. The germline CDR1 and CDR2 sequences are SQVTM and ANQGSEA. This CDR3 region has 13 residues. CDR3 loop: CSAGGGRSYGYTF. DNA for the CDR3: TGCAGCGCCGGGGGTGGGCGCAGCTATGGCTACACCTTC.

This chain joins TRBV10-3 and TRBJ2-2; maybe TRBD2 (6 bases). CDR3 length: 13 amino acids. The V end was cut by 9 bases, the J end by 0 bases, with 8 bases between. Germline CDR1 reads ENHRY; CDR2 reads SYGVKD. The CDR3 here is CAISGPNTGELFF. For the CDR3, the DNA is TGTGCCATTAGCGGACCGAACACCGGGGAGCTGTTTTTT.

The CDR3: CASSSGTSDYNEQFF. CDR3 nucleotides: TGTGCCAGCAGCTCCGGGACTAGCGACTACAATGAGCAGTTCTTC. This sequence joins TRBV5-4 and TRBJ2-1; 10 bases fit TRBD2. This CDR3 is 15 amino acids long. CDR1 is SGHNT and CDR2 is YYREEE in the germline V gene (reference sequence). V dropped 3 bases and J dropped 3; count of bases not matched to a gene: 3.

The CDR3 is CASSLLDRSSGNTIYF. The CDR3 coding sequence is TGCGCCAGCAGCCTGCTGGACAGGAGCTCTGGAAACACCATATATTTT. The chain combines TRBV5-1 with TRBJ1-3; TRBD1 aligns across 7 bases. V was clipped by 4 bases and J by 0 bases; unmatched bases: 7. Germline V lookup: CDR1 SGHRS, CDR2 YFSETQ. There are 16 residues in the CDR3.